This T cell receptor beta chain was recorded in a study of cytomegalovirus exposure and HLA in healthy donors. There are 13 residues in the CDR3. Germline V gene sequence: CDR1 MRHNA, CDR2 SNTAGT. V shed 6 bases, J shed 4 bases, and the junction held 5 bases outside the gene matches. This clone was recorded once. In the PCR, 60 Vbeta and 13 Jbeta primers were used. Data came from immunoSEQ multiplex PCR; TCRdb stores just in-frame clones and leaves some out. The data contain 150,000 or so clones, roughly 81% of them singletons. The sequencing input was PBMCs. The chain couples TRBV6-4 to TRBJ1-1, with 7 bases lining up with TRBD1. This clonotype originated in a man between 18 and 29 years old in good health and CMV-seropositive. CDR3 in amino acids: CASRLNRGTEAFF. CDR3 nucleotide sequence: TGTGCCAGCAGATTGAACAGGGGCACTGAAGCTTTCTTT.